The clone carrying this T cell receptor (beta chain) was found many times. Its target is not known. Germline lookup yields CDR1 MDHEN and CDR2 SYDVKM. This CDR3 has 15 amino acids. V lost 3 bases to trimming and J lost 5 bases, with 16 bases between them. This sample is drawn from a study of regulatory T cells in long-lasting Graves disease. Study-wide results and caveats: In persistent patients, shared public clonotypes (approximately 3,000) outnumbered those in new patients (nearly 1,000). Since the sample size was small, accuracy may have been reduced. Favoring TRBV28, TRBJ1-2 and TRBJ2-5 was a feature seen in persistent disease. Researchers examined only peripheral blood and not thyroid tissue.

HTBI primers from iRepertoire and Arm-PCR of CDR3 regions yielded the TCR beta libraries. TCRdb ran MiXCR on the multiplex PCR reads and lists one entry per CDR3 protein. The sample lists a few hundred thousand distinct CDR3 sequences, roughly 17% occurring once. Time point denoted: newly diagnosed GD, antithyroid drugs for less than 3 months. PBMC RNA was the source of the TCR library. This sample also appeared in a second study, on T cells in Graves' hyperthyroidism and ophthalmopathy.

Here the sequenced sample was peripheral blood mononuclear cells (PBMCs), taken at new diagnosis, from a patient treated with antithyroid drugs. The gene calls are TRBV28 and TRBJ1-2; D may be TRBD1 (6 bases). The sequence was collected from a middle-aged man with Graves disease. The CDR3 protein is CASSFSGGARYGYTF. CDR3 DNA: TGTGCCAGCAGTTTTTCTGGGGGCGCGAGGTATGGCTACACCTTC.